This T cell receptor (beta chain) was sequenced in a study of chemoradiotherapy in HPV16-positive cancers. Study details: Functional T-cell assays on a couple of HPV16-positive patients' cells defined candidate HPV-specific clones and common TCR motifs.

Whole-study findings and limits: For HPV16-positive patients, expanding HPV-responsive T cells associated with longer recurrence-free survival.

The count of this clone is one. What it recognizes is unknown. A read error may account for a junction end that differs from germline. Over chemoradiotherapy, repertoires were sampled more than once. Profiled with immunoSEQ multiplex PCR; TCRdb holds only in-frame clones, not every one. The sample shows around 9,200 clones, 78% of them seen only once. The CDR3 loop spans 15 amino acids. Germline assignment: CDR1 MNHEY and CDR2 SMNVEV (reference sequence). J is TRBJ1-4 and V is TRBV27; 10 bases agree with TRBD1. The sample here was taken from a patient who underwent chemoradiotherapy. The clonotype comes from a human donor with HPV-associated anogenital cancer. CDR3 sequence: CASSRRTGGYEKLLF. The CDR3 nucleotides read TGTGCCAGCAGCCGGAGGACAGGGGGATATGAAAAACTGCTTTTT.